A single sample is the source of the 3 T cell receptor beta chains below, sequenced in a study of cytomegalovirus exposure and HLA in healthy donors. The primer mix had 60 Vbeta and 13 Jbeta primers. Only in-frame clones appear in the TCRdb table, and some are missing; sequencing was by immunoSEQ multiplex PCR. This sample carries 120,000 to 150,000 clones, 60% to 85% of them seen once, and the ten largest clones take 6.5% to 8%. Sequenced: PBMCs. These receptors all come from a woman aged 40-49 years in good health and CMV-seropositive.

CDR3 DNA sequence: TGCGCCAGCAGTTCGCTAGCTGCGAACACCGGGGAGCTGTTTTTT. Its translation: CASSSLAANTGELFF. This rearrangement joins TRBV5-1 to TRBJ2-2; D is perhaps TRBD2 (5 bases). V dropped 5 bases and J dropped 0 bases, with 11 bases sitting between them. This CDR3 comprises 15 residues. CDR1 is SGHRS and CDR2 is YFSETQ in the germline V gene.

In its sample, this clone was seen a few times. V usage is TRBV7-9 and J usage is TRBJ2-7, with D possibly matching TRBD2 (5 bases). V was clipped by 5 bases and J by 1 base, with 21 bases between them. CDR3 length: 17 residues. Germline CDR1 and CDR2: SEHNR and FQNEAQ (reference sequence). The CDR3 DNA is TGTGCCAGCAGCGCCCCCGGGGTGGGGAAAGGGTCCTACGAGCAGTACTTC. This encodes CASSAPGVGKGSYEQYF.

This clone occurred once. The CDR3 region has the DNA TGTGCCAGCAGTGAATGGACAGGCCGCGGCTACGAGCAGTACTTC. Its translation: CASSEWTGRGYEQYF. This sequence joins TRBV2 and TRBJ2-7; 7 nucleotides line up with TRBD1. The germline V gene encodes CDR1 SNHLY and CDR2 FYNNEI. This CDR3 has 15 residues. V lost 2 bases, J lost 3 bases, and 7 bases stayed unmatched. The full variable domain, in which reference TRBV2 and TRBJ2-7 provide the parts outside the CDR3, is EPEVTQTPSHQVTQMGQEVILRCVPISNHLYFYWYRQILGQKVEFLVSFYNNEISEKSEIFDDQFSVERPDGSNFTLKIRSTKLEDSAMYFCASSEWTGRGYEQYFGPGTRLTVT.